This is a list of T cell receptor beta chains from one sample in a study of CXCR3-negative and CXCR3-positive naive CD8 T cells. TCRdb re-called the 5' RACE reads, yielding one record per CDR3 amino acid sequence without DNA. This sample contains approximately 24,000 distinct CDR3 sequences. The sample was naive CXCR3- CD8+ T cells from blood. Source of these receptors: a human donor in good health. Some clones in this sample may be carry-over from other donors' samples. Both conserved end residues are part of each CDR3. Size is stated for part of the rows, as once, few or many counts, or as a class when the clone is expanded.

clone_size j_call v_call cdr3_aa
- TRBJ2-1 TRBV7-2 CASSLPHSGGASPSLDEQFF
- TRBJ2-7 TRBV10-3 CAISGSTGVSSGYEQYF
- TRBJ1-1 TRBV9 CASSVSGQMNTEAFF
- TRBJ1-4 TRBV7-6 CASKAGDSYPFYEKLFF
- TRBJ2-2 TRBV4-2 CASSHGENTGELFF
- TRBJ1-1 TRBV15 CATSRPVSGTEAFF
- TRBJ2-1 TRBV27 CASTGTGDNEQFF
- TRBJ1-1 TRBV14 CASSQDEGEIAEPFF
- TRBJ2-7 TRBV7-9 CASSPQTGLLSEQYF
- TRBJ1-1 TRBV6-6 CASSPTYNTEAFF
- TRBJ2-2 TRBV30 CAWSSSGVDTGELFF
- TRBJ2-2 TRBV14 CASSQIPRAKEELFF
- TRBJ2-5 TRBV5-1 CASSLKGGVSPPETQYF
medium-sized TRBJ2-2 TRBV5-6 CASSLEQGITGELFF
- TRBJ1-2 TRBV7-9 CASTLVGGDGYTF
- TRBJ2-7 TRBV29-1 CSVEPRGGYEQYF
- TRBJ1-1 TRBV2 CASSEWIQVMNTEAFF
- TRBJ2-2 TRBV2 CASSEARTGPTGELFF
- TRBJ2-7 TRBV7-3 CASSLEPGLGYEQYF
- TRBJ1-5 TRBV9 CASSVDGGANQPQHF
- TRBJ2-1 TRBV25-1 CAIWAPSYNEQFF
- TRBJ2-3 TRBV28 CASSLPLTSGSSTDTQYF
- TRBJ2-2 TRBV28 CASSVLIHPVGELFF
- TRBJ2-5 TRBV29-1 CSVEFSGREETQYF
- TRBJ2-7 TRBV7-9 CASSLRSKPHEQYF